This T cell receptor (beta chain) is from a study of CD8+CD57+ T cells in acquired aplastic anemia. Study-level information: The DNA of sorted CD4+ and CD8+ cells averaged about 3 ug. Around 11 million reads were obtained on average for healthy donor CD4+ cells.

Notes on this clonotype: The antigen is not known. Mismatch with germline at one junction end may stem from a read error.

Findings and caveats of the study: Patients and controls shared approximately 28 CD8+ CDR3 sequences.

CDR1 and CDR2 from the germline V gene are SGHVS and FQNEAQ. The CDR3 contains 15 residues. TCR beta VDJ and CDR3 profiling used genomic DNA as template. TCRdb called the reads again in MiXCR, with one record for every CDR3 protein. The data hold about 200,000 distinct CDR3 sequences, with roughly 33% observed a single time. The TCR originated in a human donor in good health, serving as a control. The chain is built from TRBV7-8 and TRBJ2-1; D uncertain. Input material: sorted CD4+, CD8+, or CD8+CD57+ T cells (not recorded which) from PBMCs. CDR3 protein: CASSLGQFSCNEQFF. CDR3 bases: TGTGCCAGCAGCTTAGGGCAGTTTTCCTGCAATGAGCAGTTCTTC.